What follows is one T cell receptor (beta chain) and its context. The antigen is undetermined. In germline, CDR1 is MRHNA, CDR2 SNTAGT. The CDR3 covers 16 residues. The V end lost 3 bases, the J end lost 2 bases, and 14 bases lay between the germline ends. The treatment is: 19 received Ad26.COV2.S at low or high dose, single or two shots; roughly 5 received placebo; per-sample allocation not given. The investigators took samples on day 63 after the first vaccine or placebo injection. SARS-CoV-2 spike from the Wuhan strain was encoded by the vaccine, an Ad26 vector. These data are taken from a study of Ad26.COV2.S vaccination and SARS-CoV-2 variants. Study at large: The trial was COV1001 and the donor's arm was Ad26.COV2.S. Donor got 5x10^10 or 1x10^11 viral particles of Ad26.COV2.S.

General study findings and limits: Placebo recipients showed lower spike-specific TCR breadth than vaccinees.

The protocol was immunoSEQ multiplex PCR, while the TCRdb copy is restricted to in-frame clones and leaves out a portion. Of 400,000 to 500,000 clones in the sample, 85% to 90% were seen once. This chain links TRBV6-4 with TRBJ1-5, with D maybe TRBD1 (5 bases). This TCR derives from a person aged 18 to 59 who received the Ad26.COV2.S COVID-19 vaccine or a placebo. Sequencing was performed on peripheral blood, taken in a trial of Ad26.COV2.S vaccine versus placebo. This CDR3 is CASSEEGRDGNQPQHF. The CDR3 DNA is TGTGCCAGCAGTGAAGAGGGCAGGGACGGCAATCAGCCCCAGCATTTT.